Described below is a single TCR beta chain sequence and its context. Its antigen is unidentified. The data stem from a study of OX40 agonist ivuxolimab in advanced cancers. Overall study context: Patients were treated with ivuxolimab, an agonistic anti-OX40 (CD134) antibody.

Broader study findings: Expansion of clones was among the lowest in partial responders at 0.1-3.0 mg/kg.

This CDR3 region has 15 residues. Germline CDR1 and CDR2: LGHNT and FRNRAP. J was trimmed by 8 bases and V by 5 bases; bases with no gene match: 12. Only in-frame clones appear in the TCRdb table, and some are missing; sequencing was by immunoSEQ multiplex PCR. The sample records around 51,000 clones, around 87% being singletons. The sequences come from CD4+ or CD8+ T cells sorted from blood, collected in a trial of the OX40 agonist ivuxolimab. The clonotype was recovered from an adult with an advanced solid tumor such as melanoma, head and neck, liver or kidney cancer. The chain is built from TRBV12-5 and TRBJ2-4, with 7 bases aligning to TRBD2. The CDR3 sequence is CASGIRLRGIDIQYF. In DNA form, the CDR3 reads TGTGCTAGTGGTATCCGACTGCGGGGGATAGACATTCAGTACTTC.